The TCR beta chain under discussion was sequenced for a study of cytomegalovirus exposure and HLA in healthy donors. The V and J ends lost 0 bases and 1 base, in that order; junction bases with no gene match: 4. This CDR3 is 15 amino acids long. Germline V gene sequence: CDR1 GTSNPN, CDR2 SVGIG (reference sequence). Libraries were prepared by immunoSEQ multiplex PCR; TCRdb keeps only in-frame clonotypes and omits some of them. The repertoire holds roughly 330,000 clones, with roughly nine tenths as singletons. Broader study findings: The classifier reportedly diagnosed cytomegalovirus status with high sensitivity and specificity.

The donors were in the approximately 130-subject validation cohort, distinct from the roughly 700-subject first cohort. Note on this clone: The antigen is not known.

The sequence derives from a young woman in good health and CMV-seropositive. The sequenced sample was PBMCs. The chain employs TRBV30 and TRBJ2-5; TRBD2 matches 8 bases. The CDR3 reads CAWSVRGGLQETQYF. CDR3 coding DNA: TGTGCCTGGAGTGTCCGGGGGGGCCTCCAAGAGACCCAGTACTTC.